The 10 T cell receptor beta chains listed next were all sequenced from one sample in a study of blood T cell repertoires in COVID-19. Libraries were prepared by immunoSEQ multiplex PCR; TCRdb keeps only in-frame clonotypes and omits some of them. The sample carries 100,000 to 150,000 clones, 86% recorded once. The sequenced sample consisted of peripheral blood. Receptors were obtained from a woman in her 70s with COVID-19, enrolled during active disease.

The rearrangement joins TRBV14 to TRBJ1-3; D gene ambiguous. V was clipped by 6 bases and J by 0 bases, with 9 bases between them. The CDR3 sequence is 14 residues long. Germline CDR1 and CDR2: SGHDN and FVKESK. This chain's CDR3 is CASRETYSGNTIYF. Written as DNA, the CDR3 is TGTGCCAGCAGAGAGACATACTCTGGAAACACCATATATTTT.

The chain is built from TRBV7-2 and TRBJ1-5, with 9 bases identical to TRBD1. There are 15 residues in the CDR3. With 6 bases clipped from V and 3 bases from J, the junction kept 6 bases outside the gene matches. Germline values: CDR1 SGHTA, CDR2 FQGNSA. CDR3 residues: CASSPGQGFNQPQHF. The CDR3, as DNA: TGTGCCAGCAGTCCGGGACAGGGCTTCAATCAGCCCCAGCATTTT.

Comment on this clone: The junction shows a germline mismatch at one end, possibly a read error. The chain couples TRBV3-1 (or the pseudogene TRBV3-2) to TRBJ1-2; no definite D call. The CDR3 sequence is 13 residues long. In germline, CDR1 is LGHDT, CDR2 YNNKEL (reference sequence). This CDR3 is CASSEESGLGYTF. DNA of the CDR3: TGTGCCAGCAGCGAAGAGAGTGGGCTCGGCTACACCTTC.

This clone was detected only a few times. V gene TRBV7-9 combines with J gene TRBJ1-5; 7 bases line up with TRBD1. The ends lost 1 base at V and 6 bases at J; junction bases unmatched: 6. The CDR3 extends over 15 amino acids. Germline CDR1 SEHNR, CDR2 FQNEAQ (reference sequence). The CDR3: CASSLDTTGLQPQHF. The CDR3 coding sequence is TGTGCCAGCAGCTTAGATACGACAGGGCTTCAGCCCCAGCATTTT.

The chain uses TRBV18 and TRBJ1-5; TRBD1 matches 7 bases. Germline V CDR1 and CDR2: KGHSH, LQKENI. The CDR3 totals 14 residues. J was trimmed by 6 bases and V by 0 bases; bases with no gene match: 2. CDR3 in amino acids: CASSPPGGSQPQHF. CDR3 nucleotide sequence: TGTGCCAGCTCACCACCAGGGGGCTCTCAGCCCCAGCATTTT.

V gene TRBV11-2 combines with J gene TRBJ2-7; 7 bases are a match to TRBD2. Germline V gene lookup returns CDR1 SGHAT and CDR2 FQNNGV. V dropped 5 bases and J dropped 7; count of bases not matched to a gene: 20. This CDR3 region has 17 residues. CDR3 nucleotide sequence: TGTGCCAGCAGCCTAGGGGCGGGGGTGCGTCCTTTTGGTGAGCAGTACTTC. It translates to CASSLGAGVRPFGEQYF.

The V call is TRBV18, the J call TRBJ1-1; 8 nucleotides match TRBD1. The V gene's germline CDR1 is KGHSH and CDR2 LQKENI. The CDR3 is 16 amino acids. The junction had 8 bases not matched to a gene; V was cut back by 2 bases and J by 3 bases. The CDR3 loop is CASSPSAGGAHTEAFF. The CDR3 DNA reads TGTGCCAGCTCACCATCCGCAGGGGGCGCGCACACTGAAGCTTTCTTT.

This chain uses TRBV2 with TRBJ1-5; weak D call: TRBD1 (6 bases). CDR1 and CDR2 from the germline V gene are SNHLY and FYNNEI. Trimming removed 6 bases from V and 1 base from J, with 13 bases in between. This CDR3 is 15 amino acids long. In DNA form, the CDR3 reads TGTGCCAGCAGACTACAGGGTATCAGCAATCAGCCCCAGCATTTT. It is translated as CASRLQGISNQPQHF.

The chain uses TRBV5-1 and TRBJ2-7, with D possibly being TRBD2 (7 bases). Germline V gene sequence: CDR1 SGHRS, CDR2 YFSETQ. The V and J ends lost 2 bases and 6 bases respectively, with 12 bases between them. This CDR3 has 13 residues. CDR3 nucleotide sequence: TGCGCCAGCAGCTTCGAGAGGGGGGGCGAGCAGTACTTC. It translates to CASSFERGGEQYF.

A remark on this clone: At one of its ends the junction is not consistent with the germline gene, which may arise from a read error. V is TRBV3-1 (or the pseudogene TRBV3-2) and J is TRBJ1-6, with D hard to call. Germline assignment: CDR1 LGHDT and CDR2 YNNKEL (reference sequence). This CDR3 region has 11 residues. The CDR3: CASSHGPGLIF. CDR3 DNA: TGTGCCAGCAGCCACGGACCCGGACTCATCTTT.